This T cell receptor beta chain was retrieved from a study of T cell responses to AZD1222 COVID-19 vaccine. V lost 3 bases to trimming and J lost 2 bases, with 7 bases between them. CDR1 LNHDA and CDR2 SQIVND come from the germline V gene (reference sequence). The CDR3 contains 13 residues. The protocol was immunoSEQ multiplex PCR, while the TCRdb copy is restricted to in-frame clones and leaves out a portion. The sample shows about 160,000 clones, roughly 94% of them seen only once. This receptor was obtained from an adult who received the AZD1222 COVID-19 vaccine. The input for sequencing was peripheral blood, taken 28 days after the second AZD1222 dose. The chain is built from TRBV19 and TRBJ2-5; D is ambiguous. The CDR3: CASSIEEQETQYF. The CDR3 nucleotides are TGTGCCAGTAGTATTGAAGAACAAGAGACCCAGTACTTC.